This T cell receptor (beta chain) was recovered during a study of shared clonotypes between healthy human individuals (dated by TCRdb to 2018 to 2021). In the study overall: A few men and two women, aged 18 to 49 years, made up the cohort. To increase sequencing depth and limit assay-specific biases, TCR repertoire library preparation and sequencing were carried out by different laboratories using diverse techniques. For each donor, CD4 naive and CD4 memory were each given three plates, CD8 naive was given two plates, and CD8 memory was given one plate. The study deeply sequenced blood TCR repertoires of five healthy adults to estimate repertoire size and the extent of clonotype sharing between individuals. Leukapheresis yielded between about 0.9 and 9 billion PBMCs per donor. General findings and caveats noted by the study authors: Estimated clonotype richness was generally larger for naive than for memory subsets. When four donors were compared, the shared fraction of clonotypes was about 5% for naive CD4, roughly 3.4% for naive CD8, 2.3% for memory CD4, and less than 0.5% for memory CD8. Incomplete sequencing was indicated by rarefaction of sorted-subset datasets, despite the large sequencing depth. Compared with non-shared clonotypes, clonotypes shared by all four sorted-subset donors had higher generation probabilities. Sampling was limited to blood, and TCR repertoires in tissue likely differ from TCR repertoires in blood. Based on pairwise subsampling, the degree of clonotype sharing among donors was expected to be affected by sequencing depth. Because the study included a small number of donors, the genetic and exposure-history diversity represented was limited.

The donors were healthy, HIV-negative adults who had no recently reported acute infections or vaccinations. Only Caucasian adults living in Nashville, Tennessee, USA were represented among the donors. Magnetic negative selection was used to enrich CD4+ T cells, after which naive cells were positively selected on CD45RA and the negative fraction became the memory subset. After blood collection by leukapheresis, PBMCs were isolated using Ficoll-Histopaque density gradient centrifugation and then cryopreserved in the vapor phase of liquid nitrogen. Purity and quantity of every magnetically sorted T cell population were checked by analytical flow cytometry. Genomic DNA was isolated from every sorted fraction and measured by UV absorbance on a Nanodrop 2000c. Only one count was recorded for this clone. Which antigen it targets is not known. Within one base of it there is no much larger clone, and no base qualities were kept.

Using the deep immunoSEQ assay, TCR CDR3 regions were amplified from genomic DNA by multiplex PCR. Extracted genomic DNA from each cell subset was spread evenly across all wells of several immunoSEQ 96-well plates, with each plate serving as a replicate. For sorted subsets, 150 to 200 ng genomic DNA, equal to some 30,000 T cell genomes, was loaded into each replicate PCR. The purified libraries were quantified using a Qubit 3.0 fluorometer, sized with a Bioanalyzer 2100, and then quantified again using the KAPA Library Quantification kit. A separate single-read 150-cycle Illumina NextSeq 550 flow cell was used to sequence each immunoSEQ 96-well plate. In the original analysis: Because the immunoSEQ output included only junctional sequences and no quality scores, the filtering could not be the same as the filtering used for full-length reads. Sequences were annotated with PyIR, a Python wrapper for IgBLAST v1.9, using IMGT germline references to assign V/J genes and CDR3. Any read was removed if the V/J assignment was weak (E-value above 1e-6), the CDR3 was missing, or the read contained stop codons, out-of-frame junctions, or ambiguous translated residues. V3J clonotypes were defined by identical inferred V gene, J gene, and CDR3 amino acid sequence. Percentage overlap between repertoires was computed as shared unique clonotypes divided by the size of the smaller repertoire. Repertoire richness was assessed with RTK rarefaction, the Chao1 estimator, and Recon v2.1 estimates of unobserved clonotypes. OLGA was used to compute generation probabilities for all TCRbeta clonotypes that the gDNA method yielded from four donors. This is the immuneACCESS table as TCRdb keeps it, with only in-frame sequences that have V and J called. A part of the clones is gone; compared with another copy, unresolved V genes explain less than half, and the rest is unexplained. V and J calls and clone size are given by that table; D and trimming were obtained from the DNA. This sample gives around 2,000,000 clones in total; 95% of them show up just once. The ten largest account for 0.13% of the sample.

CDR3 length: 14 amino acids, cysteine to phenylalanine. The CDR3 DNA has 42 bases and is translated from base 1. CDR1 and CDR2, per the germline V gene, are SGHTA and FQGNSA. V is pared back by 8 bases and J by 0 bases, with 10 bases lying between the germline termini. The sequence links TRBV7-2 to TRBJ2-2; 7 matching bases give a weak D call of TRBD1. Source material: naive CD4+ T cells sorted from blood. This specimen's cell subset or site label, per the study, means: CD45RA+ positively selected. The clonotype comes from a man between 18 and 29 years old in good health. In nucleotides, the sequence is TGTGCCAGCCGGGGGACAGCGAACACCGGGGAGCTGTTTTTT. It codes for CASRGTANTGELFF.